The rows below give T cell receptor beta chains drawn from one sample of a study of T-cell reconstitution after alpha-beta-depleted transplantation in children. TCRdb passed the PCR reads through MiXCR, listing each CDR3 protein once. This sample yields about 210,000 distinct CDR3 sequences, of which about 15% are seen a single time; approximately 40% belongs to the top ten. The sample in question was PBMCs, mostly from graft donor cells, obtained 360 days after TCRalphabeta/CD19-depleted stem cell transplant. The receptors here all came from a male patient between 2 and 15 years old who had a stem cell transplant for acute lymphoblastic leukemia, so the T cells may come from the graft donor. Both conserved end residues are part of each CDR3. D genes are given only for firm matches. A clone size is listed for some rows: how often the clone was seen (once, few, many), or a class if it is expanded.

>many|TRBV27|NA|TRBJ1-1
TGTGCCAGCAGTTTACAGGCACAGGGTTCTGAAGCTTTCTTT
CASSLQAQGSEAFF
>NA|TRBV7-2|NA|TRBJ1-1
TGTGCCAGCAGCTTAATAGCTGGGGAAATCATGGCTTTCTTT
CASSLIAGEIMAFF
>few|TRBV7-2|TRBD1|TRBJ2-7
TGTGCCAGCAGCTCGGACAGGGTGGAGGCCGAGCAGTACTTC
CASSSDRVEAEQYF
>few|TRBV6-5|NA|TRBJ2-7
TGTGCCAGCAGACAAGGAGACGAGCAGTACTTC
CASRQGDEQYF
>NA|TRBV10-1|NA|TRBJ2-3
TGCGCCAGCAAAGAGGGGCCGACCACAGATACGCAGTATTTT
CASKEGPTTDTQYF
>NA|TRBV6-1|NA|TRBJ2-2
TGTGCCAGCACTCTTACGGGCCAGGGGAACACCGGGGAGCTGTTTTTT
CASTLTGQGNTGELFF
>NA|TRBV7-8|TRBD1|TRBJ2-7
TGTGCCAGCAGCTTAAGGACAGGATACGAGCAGTACTTC
CASSLRTGYEQYF
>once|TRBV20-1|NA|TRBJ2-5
TGCAGTGCGCGGAACGGGACGCCCCAAGAGACCCAGTACTTC
CSARNGTPQETQYF
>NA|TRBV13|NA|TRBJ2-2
TGTGCCAGCAGCTTAGGCTGGGCCGGGGAGCTGTTTTTT
CASSLGWAGELFF
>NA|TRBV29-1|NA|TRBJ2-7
TGCAGCGTCAGATTAGACGGGACCTACGAGCAGTACTTC
CSVRLDGTYEQYF
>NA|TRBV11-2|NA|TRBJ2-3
TGTGCCACTGCAAGTAGGGGGGGGATTAGCACAGATACGCAGTATTTT
CATASRGGISTDTQYF
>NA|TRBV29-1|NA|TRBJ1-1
TGCAGCGTTGAAGCCAGGGCCACTGAAGCTTTCTTT
CSVEARATEAFF
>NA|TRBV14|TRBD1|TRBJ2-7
TGTGCCAGCAGCCAAGAAGGGGCTGGGACAGAGACCTACGAGCAGTACTTC
CASSQEGAGTETYEQYF
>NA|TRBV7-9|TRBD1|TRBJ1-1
TGTGCCAGCAGCTTAGCCGACAGGGAGGAGACTGAAGCTTTCTTT
CASSLADREETEAFF
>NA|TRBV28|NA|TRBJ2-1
TGTGCCAGCAGTTTTCGACTAGTTAGAGGCAATGAGCAGTTCTTC
CASSFRLVRGNEQFF
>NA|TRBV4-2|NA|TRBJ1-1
TGTGCCAGCAGTCGGGCAGGGACGAACACTGAAGCTTTCTTT
CASSRAGTNTEAFF
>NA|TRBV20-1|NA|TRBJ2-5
TGCAGTGCTACTTGGACGGGGAAAGAGACCCAGTACTTC
CSATWTGKETQYF
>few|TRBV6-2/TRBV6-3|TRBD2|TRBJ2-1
TGTGCCAGCAGTTACTCGCTGGATACTAGCGGGACCATGGATGAGCAGTTCTTC
CASSYSLDTSGTMDEQFF
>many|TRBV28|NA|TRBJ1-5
TGTGCCAGCAGTTTATCCCCGCGATTGAATCAGCCCCAGCATTTT
CASSLSPRLNQPQHF
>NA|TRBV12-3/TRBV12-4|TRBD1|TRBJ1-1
TGTGCCAGCAATAAAGGGGGGACAGCTAACTGGAACACTGAAGCTTTCTTT
CASNKGGTANWNTEAFF
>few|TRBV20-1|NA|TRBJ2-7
TGCAGTGCTAGTTCCGCCTGGGGCGAGCAGTACTTC
CSASSAWGEQYF
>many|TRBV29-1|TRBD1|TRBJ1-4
TGCAGCGTTGAGAGGGGACAGGGGAGTGAAAAACTGTTTTTT
CSVERGQGSEKLFF
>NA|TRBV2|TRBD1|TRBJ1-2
TGTGCCAGCAGGGACAGGGGTTATGGCTACACCTTC
CASRDRGYGYTF
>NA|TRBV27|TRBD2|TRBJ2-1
TGTGCCTGCGGGAGGACTAGTCCCCACAATGAGCAGTTCTTC
CACGRTSPHNEQFF
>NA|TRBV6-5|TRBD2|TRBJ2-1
TGTGCCAGCAGTTTCGGACTAGCGGGAGTGGTGATATCTGCCGATGAGCAGTTCTTC
CASSFGLAGVVISADEQFF
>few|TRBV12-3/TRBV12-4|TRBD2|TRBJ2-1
TGTGCCAGCAGTACCGGACTAGCGGGATACAATGAGCAGTTCTTC
CASSTGLAGYNEQFF
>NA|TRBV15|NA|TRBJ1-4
TGTGCCACCGGCTGGGCGCAGGAAAGCGGAAAACTGTTTTTT
CATGWAQESGKLFF
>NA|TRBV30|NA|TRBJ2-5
TGTGCCTGGAGTCAGGTCCCCGTTCAGGAGACCCAGTACTTC
CAWSQVPVQETQYF
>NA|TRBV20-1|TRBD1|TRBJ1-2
TGCAGTGCCGCATTCCGGGACAGAGACAATATTTACTATGGCTACACCTTC
CSAAFRDRDNIYYGYTF
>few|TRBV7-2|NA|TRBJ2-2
TGTGCCAGCAGTTTGGCACTACTCGTTGGCGGGGAGCTGTTTTTT
CASSLALLVGGELFF
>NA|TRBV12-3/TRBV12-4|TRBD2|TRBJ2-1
TGTGCCAGCACCTCACTAGCGGGGGGGCATGGCTTC
CASTSLAGGHGF
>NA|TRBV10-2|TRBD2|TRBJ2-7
TGCGCCAGCAGTGAGCTGGCTAGCGGAGGGTACGAGCAGTACTTC
CASSELASGGYEQYF
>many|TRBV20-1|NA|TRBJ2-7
TGCAGTGCTAGAGACAGGGGCTCGAACGAGCAGTACTTC
CSARDRGSNEQYF
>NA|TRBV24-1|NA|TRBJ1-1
TGTGCCACCAGTGATTTGGAGGGGCGGACGAACACTGAAGCTTTCTTT
CATSDLEGRTNTEAFF
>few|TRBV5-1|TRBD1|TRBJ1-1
TGCGCCAGCAGCTTCGGGACAGGGGGGGATGAAGCTTTCTTT
CASSFGTGGDEAFF
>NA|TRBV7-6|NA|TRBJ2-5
TGTGCCAGCAGCTTACAGGGTAGGGTCTTCCAAGAGACCCAGTACTTC
CASSLQGRVFQETQYF
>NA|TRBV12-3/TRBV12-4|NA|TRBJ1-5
TGTGCCAGCAGAACCGGGACGAATAGCAATCAGCCCCAGCATTTT
CASRTGTNSNQPQHF
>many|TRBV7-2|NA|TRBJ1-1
TGTGCCAGCAGCTTAGGACGGCCAAACACTGAAGCTTTCTTT
CASSLGRPNTEAFF
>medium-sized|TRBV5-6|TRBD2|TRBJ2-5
TGTGCCAGCAGCTTGGAACTAGCGGGGGAAGAGACCCAGTACTTC
CASSLELAGEETQYF
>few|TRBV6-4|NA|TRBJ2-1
TGTGCCAGCAGTGACATCCCAGGGCGGGGTGAGCAGTTCTTC
CASSDIPGRGEQFF
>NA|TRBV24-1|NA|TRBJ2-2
TGTGCCACCAGTGATCCAAGTAACACCGGGGAGCTGTTTTTT
CATSDPSNTGELFF
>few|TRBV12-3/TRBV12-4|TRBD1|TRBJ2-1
TGTGCCAGCAGTAGAGGACAGGGTCGGGGGTACAATGAGCAGTTCTTC
CASSRGQGRGYNEQFF
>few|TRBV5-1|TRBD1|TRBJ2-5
TGCGCCAGCAGCACAGGGGGCGGGGAGACCCAGTACTTC
CASSTGGGETQYF
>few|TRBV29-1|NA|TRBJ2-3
TGCAGCGGTCGGATGGGGGATACGCAGTATTTT
CSGRMGDTQYF
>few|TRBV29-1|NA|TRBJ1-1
TGCAGCGCTGAAGTGAACACTGAAGCTTTCTTT
CSAEVNTEAFF
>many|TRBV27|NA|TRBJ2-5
TGTGCCAGCAGTTTAAGGAGGGATGAGACCCAGTACTTC
CASSLRRDETQYF
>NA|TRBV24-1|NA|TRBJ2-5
TGTGCCACCGGTGGGCGGCAGGACCGTCAAGAGACCCAGTACTTC
CATGGRQDRQETQYF
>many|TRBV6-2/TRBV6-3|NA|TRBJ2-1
TGTGCCAGCAGTTACTCCCCCTTCAATGAGCAGTTCTTC
CASSYSPFNEQFF
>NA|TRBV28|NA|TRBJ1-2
TGTGCCAGCAGCCGGACCGTTTACGGCTACACCTTC
CASSRTVYGYTF
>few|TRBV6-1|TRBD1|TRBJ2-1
TGTGCCAGCAGTGATCCGGGACAGGGCGATAAAGGGCAGTTCTTC
CASSDPGQGDKGQFF
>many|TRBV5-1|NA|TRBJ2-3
TGCGCCAGCAGCTTGGACCGGGGGCCCCGGGTGGATACGCAGTATTTT
CASSLDRGPRVDTQYF
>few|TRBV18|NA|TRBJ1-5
TGTGCCAGCTCACCAGGGGACAGCAATCAGCCCCAGCATTTT
CASSPGDSNQPQHF
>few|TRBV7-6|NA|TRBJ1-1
TGTGCCAGCAGCTACACTGCCGGGGCTTTGAACACTGAAGCTTTCTTT
CASSYTAGALNTEAFF
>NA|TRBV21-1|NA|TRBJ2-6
TGTGCCAGCAGCAGGAGGGGCTCTGGGGCCAACGTCCTGACTTTC
CASSRRGSGANVLTF